This T cell receptor beta chain derives from a study of molecular identifiers for immune sequencing clone quantification listed by TCRdb under 2018. Study-wide context: For a replicate experiment, RNA from approximately 20,000 or 100,000 naive CD8 T cells was divided into five aliquots, of which four were sequenced. The study was a methods study using CD8 T cells to benchmark molecular-identifier clustering-based TCR repertoire sequencing (MIDCIRS) and TCR RNA copy counting.

The method was PCR. The listed sequencing device is NextSeq 500. Preparation of bulk TCR libraries followed a previously described approach, with the TCR primers listed in Table S5. The Qiagen AllPrep DNA/RNA kit was used to purify total RNA. Before any analysis, reads coming from multiple sequencing runs of the same library were combined into one pool. The authors' pipeline ran thus. Reads were retained only if their TCR constant sequence matched exactly, and those retained reads were trimmed to 150 nt and grouped according to their 12-nt molecular barcodes. Reads in each barcode group were sub-clustered using a 15% Levenshtein threshold, and a quality-weighted consensus sequence was built for each RNA molecule. Non-functional sequences were filtered out, along with any lower-count sequence sitting one edit away from another sequence. Based on a fit of two negative binomial distributions, barcode sub-clusters having less than 20% of the maximum read count were discarded. The raw public data were reprocessed by TCRdb itself: fastp quality trimming at Q25, MiXCR clonotype calling, in-frame beta chains only. Each record represents a unique CDR3 protein, reported with the most common genes and DNA among its rows. TCRdb's processing, not the study's, gives the V and J calls here. The sample table records more than 550,000 distinct CDR3 sequences; about 25% of these occur just once. The ten largest account for 0.78% of the sample.

The junction carries 16 bases between V and J, which are trimmed by 3 bases and 6 bases respectively. From the cysteine through the phenylalanine, the CDR3 covers 15 amino acids. The DNA shown is the 45-base CDR3, in frame from base 1. Libraries of naive CD8 T cells were built from around 20,000 to 990,000 sorted cells, with 10%, 30% or 50% of the purified RNA used. Naive CD8 T cells were FACS-sorted as CD8+CD4-CCR7+CD45RA+ on a BD FACSAria II into RLT Plus buffer. Roughly nine TCR copies' worth of Jurkat RNA were spiked into about 20,000-1,000,000 naive CD8 T cell samples to test detection sensitivity. CD8 T cells were enriched using RosetteSep CD8+ T Cell Enrichment Cocktail and Ficoll-Paque, and the enriched cells then underwent ACK red cell lysis. Broad study findings and their caveats: Without barcode sub-clustering, chimeric consensus sequences inflated TCR diversity; chimeras reached as high as 47%. Approximately 3.3 recovered TCR RNA copies per cell were obtained by modeling, versus about 10 by digital PCR, implying a capture efficiency of about 30%. The naive libraries included spiked-in Jurkat TCR RNA (around 9 copies' worth), and this Jurkat TCR RNA is not part of the donor repertoire. Identical TCR molecules sharing a barcode could cause highly expanded clone sizes to be underestimated. In CMV-specific effector cells, over 97% of molecules were held by clones above 20 RNA copies, whereas under 1% of molecules were held by such clones in naive cells. Spiked-in Jurkat TCR RNA equivalent to a single cell was reported to be detectable even among more than 900,000 naive CD8 T cells.

This clonotype was detected ten times or more. The clone's antigen remains unknown. Base quality data are lacking; no much larger clone is found one base away. Material for sequencing was naive CD8+ T cells from blood, with Jurkat cell RNA spiked in. The meaning of the sample's cell subset or site label: FACS-sorted CD8+CD4-CCR7+CD45RA+ naive T cells. The receptor was isolated from a human donor in good health. Some libraries in this study had Jurkat cell RNA spiked in. The rearranged segments are TRBV12-3 or TRBV12-4 and TRBJ2-3; there is no confident call for the D gene. The base sequence is TGTGCCAGCAGTTTCAATTATAGAAGAGAGGATACGCAGTATTTT. Protein translation: CASSFNYRREDTQYF.